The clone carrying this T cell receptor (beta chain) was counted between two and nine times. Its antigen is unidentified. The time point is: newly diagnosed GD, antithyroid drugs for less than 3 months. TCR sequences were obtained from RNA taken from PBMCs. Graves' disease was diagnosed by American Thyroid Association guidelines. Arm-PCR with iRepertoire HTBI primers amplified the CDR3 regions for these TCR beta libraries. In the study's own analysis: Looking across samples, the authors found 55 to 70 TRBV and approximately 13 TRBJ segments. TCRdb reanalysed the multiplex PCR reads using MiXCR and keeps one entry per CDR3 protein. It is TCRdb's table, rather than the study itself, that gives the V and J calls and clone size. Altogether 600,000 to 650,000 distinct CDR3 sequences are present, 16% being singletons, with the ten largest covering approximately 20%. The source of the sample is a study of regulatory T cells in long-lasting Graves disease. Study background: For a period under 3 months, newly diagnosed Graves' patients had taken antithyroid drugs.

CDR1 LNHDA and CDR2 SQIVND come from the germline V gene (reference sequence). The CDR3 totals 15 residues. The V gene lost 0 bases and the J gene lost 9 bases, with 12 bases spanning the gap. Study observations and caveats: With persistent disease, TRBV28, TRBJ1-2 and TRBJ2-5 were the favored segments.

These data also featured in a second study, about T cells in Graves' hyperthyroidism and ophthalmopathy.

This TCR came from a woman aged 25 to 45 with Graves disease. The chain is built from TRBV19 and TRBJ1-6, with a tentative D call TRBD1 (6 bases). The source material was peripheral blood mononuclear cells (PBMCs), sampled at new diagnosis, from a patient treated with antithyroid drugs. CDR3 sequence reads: CASSIDRRGSSPLHF. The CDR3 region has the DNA TGTGCCAGTAGTATAGATCGCAGGGGATCTTCACCCCTCCACTTT.